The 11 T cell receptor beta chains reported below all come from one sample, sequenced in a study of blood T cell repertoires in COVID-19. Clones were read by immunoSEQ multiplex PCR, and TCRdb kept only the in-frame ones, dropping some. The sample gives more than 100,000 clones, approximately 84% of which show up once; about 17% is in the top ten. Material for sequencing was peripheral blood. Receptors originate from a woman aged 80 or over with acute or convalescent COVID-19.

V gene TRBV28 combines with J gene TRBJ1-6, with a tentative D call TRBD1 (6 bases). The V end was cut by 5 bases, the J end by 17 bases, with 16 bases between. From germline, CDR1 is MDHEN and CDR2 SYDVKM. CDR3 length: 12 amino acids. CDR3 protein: CASSEYRAMVHF. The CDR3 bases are TGTGCCAGCAGTGAATACAGGGCGATGGTCCACTTT.

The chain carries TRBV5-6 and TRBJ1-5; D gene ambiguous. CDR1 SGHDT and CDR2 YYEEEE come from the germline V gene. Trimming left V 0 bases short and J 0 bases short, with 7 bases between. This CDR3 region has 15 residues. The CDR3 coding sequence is TGTGCCAGCAGCTTGGGAAGCCATAGCAATCAGCCCCAGCATTTT. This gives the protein CASSLGSHSNQPQHF. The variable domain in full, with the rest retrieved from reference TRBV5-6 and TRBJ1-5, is DAGVTQSPTHLIKTRGQQVTLRCSPKSGHDTVSWYQQALGQGPQFIFQYYEEEERQRGNFPDRFSGHQFPNYSSELNVNALLLGDSALYLCASSLGSHSNQPQHFGDGTRLSIL.

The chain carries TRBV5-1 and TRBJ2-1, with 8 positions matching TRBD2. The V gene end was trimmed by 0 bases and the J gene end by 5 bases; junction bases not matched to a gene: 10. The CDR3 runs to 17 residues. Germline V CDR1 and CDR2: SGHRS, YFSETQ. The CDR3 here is CASSLAGRLAPNNEQFF. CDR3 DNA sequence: TGCGCCAGCAGCTTGGCCGGTAGACTAGCGCCTAACAATGAGCAGTTCTTC.

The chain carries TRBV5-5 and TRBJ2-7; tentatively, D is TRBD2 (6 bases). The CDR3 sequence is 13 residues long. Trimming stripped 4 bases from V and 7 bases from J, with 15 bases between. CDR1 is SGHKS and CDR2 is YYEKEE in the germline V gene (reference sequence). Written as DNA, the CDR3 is TGTGCCAGCAGCCGGGGGAACTTTTGGGAGCAGTACTTC. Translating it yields CASSRGNFWEQYF. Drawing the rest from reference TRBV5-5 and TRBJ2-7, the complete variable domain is DAGVTQSPTHLIKTRGQQVTLRCSPISGHKSVSWYQQVLGQGPQFIFQYYEKEERGRGNFPDRFSARQFPNYSSELNVNALLLGDSALYLCASSRGNFWEQYFGPGTRLTVT.

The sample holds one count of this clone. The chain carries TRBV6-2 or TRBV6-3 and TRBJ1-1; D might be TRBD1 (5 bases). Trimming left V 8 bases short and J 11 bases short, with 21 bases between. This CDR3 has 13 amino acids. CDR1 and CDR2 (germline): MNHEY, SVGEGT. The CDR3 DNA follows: TGTGCCAGCCGCCCAAGCAGGGAGGTTGGGGCTTTCTTT. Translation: CASRPSREVGAFF.

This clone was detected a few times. In DNA form, the CDR3 reads TGTGCTAGTGGGCCGGGACAGTTCTCTGGGGCCAACGTCCTGACTTTC. It yields the protein CASGPGQFSGANVLTF. This chain joins TRBV12-5 and TRBJ2-6; 7 positions agree with TRBD1. The CDR3 runs to 16 residues. The germline gives CDR1 LGHNT, CDR2 FRNRAP. Trimming at V came to 6 bases and at J to 0 bases, leaving 5 bases not matched to a gene.

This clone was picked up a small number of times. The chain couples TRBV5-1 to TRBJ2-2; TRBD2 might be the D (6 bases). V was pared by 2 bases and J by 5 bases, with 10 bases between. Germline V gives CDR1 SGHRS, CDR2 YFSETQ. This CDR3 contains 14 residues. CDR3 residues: CASSFGGLTGELFF. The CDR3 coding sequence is TGCGCCAGCAGCTTTGGGGGGTTAACCGGGGAGCTGTTTTTT.

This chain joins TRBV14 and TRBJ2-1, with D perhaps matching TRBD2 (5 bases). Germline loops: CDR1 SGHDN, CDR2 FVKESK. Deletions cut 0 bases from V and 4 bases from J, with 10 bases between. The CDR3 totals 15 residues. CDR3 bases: TGTGCCAGCAGCCAAGACTCCAGCGGATACAATGAGCAGTTCTTC. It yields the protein CASSQDSSGYNEQFF.

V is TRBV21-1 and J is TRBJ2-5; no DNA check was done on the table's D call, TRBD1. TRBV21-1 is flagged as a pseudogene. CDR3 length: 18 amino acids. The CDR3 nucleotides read TGTGCCAGCAGTACAAGACCGGGAGGCAGGGGGCCCGGTGAGACCCAGTACTTC. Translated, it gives CASSTRPGGRGPGETQYF.

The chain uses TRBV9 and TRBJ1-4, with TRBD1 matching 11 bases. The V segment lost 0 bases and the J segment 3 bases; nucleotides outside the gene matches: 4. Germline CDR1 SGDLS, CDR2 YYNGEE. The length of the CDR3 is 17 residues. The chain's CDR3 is CASSVGTGGSSNEKLFF. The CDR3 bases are TGTGCCAGCAGCGTAGGGACAGGGGGCTCTTCTAATGAAAAACTGTTTTTT.

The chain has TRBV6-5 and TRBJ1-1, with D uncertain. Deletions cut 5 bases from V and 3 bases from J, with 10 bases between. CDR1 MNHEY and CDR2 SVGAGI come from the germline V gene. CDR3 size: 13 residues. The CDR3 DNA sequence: TGTGCCAGCAGTCGTTTACAACACACTGAAGCTTTCTTT. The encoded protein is CASSRLQHTEAFF.